The present T cell receptor beta chain was sequenced within a study of cytomegalovirus exposure and HLA in healthy donors. On this clone itself: What it binds is not known.

Separate from the roughly 720-subject first cohort, the roughly 120-subject validation cohort was the one that the donors belonged to. This table comes from immunoSEQ multiplex PCR, and its TCRdb copy is limited to in-frame clones, with some not included. The profile covers roughly 330,000 clones, with approximately 86% appearing a single time and about 1.2% taken by the ten largest. Points from the study as a whole: The study listed under 200 cytomegalovirus-associated TCR beta chains. In a later analysis, first-cohort TCR clusters were found to tend to co-occur in the approximately 110 validation repertoires.

The CDR3 sequence is 15 residues long. V shed 4 bases and J shed 1 base, with 13 bases lying between them. Germline CDR1 MNHEY, CDR2 SMNVEV (reference sequence). This TCR derives from a woman aged 25 to 39 in good health and CMV-seropositive. The sample consisted of PBMCs. The V gene is TRBV27, the J gene TRBJ1-1; D not resolved. The chain's CDR3 is CASSSLGVTNTEAFF. The CDR3 DNA sequence: TGTGCCAGCAGTTCCCTCGGGGTCACGAACACTGAAGCTTTCTTT.